One sample yielded the 30 T cell receptor beta chains listed below, sequenced in a study of T cells in localized non-small cell lung cancer. TCRdb keeps only in-frame clones here, not all; method: immunoSEQ multiplex PCR. The top ten clones hold more than 15% of a sample with 1,500 to 2,000 clones, over 20% of them seen once. The sequencing here drew on lung tumor tissue, taken before any cancer treatment. The receptor set was obtained from a female donor over 55 with stage II squamous cell lung carcinoma.

This chain connects TRBV27 to TRBJ1-5; TRBD1 might be the D (6 bases). Per the germline V gene, CDR1 is MNHEY and CDR2 is SMNVEV (reference sequence). The CDR3 has 17 residues. Trimming removed 3 bases from V and 0 bases from J, with 15 bases in between. CDR3 in amino acids: CASSFRWGRDSNQPQHF. In nucleotides, the CDR3 is TGTGCCAGCAGTTTTCGCTGGGGGCGGGATAGCAATCAGCCCCAGCATTTT.

This clone was seen only a few times. The rearrangement uses TRBV11-3 and TRBJ2-7; D not certain. V gave up 5 bases and J gave up 5 bases, with 16 bases separating them. This CDR3 comprises 14 residues. Looked up from germline, CDR1 is SGHNT and CDR2 is YENEEA. In nucleotides, the CDR3 is TGTGCCAGCAGCCAACTTCGAGGCAGAGACGAGCAGTACGTC. It yields the protein CASSQLRGRDEQYV.

This clone occurred a few times. The chain couples TRBV10-3 to TRBJ1-4, with 7 bases identical to TRBD1. J lost 4 bases, V lost 0 bases, and 2 bases had no gene match. Germline values: CDR1 ENHRY, CDR2 SYGVKD. CDR3 length equals 15 residues. The CDR3 sequence: CAISESGTVNEKLFF. The CDR3 region has the DNA TGTGCCATCAGTGAGTCGGGGACAGTTAATGAAAAACTGTTTTTT.

This chain uses TRBV18 with TRBJ1-6, with unresolved D. Germline V gene lookup returns CDR1 KGHSH and CDR2 LQKENI. The CDR3 sequence is 14 residues long. V lost 2 bases and J 7 bases, leaving 9 bases between the germline ends. This CDR3 is CASSPSLSNSPLHF. As DNA, the CDR3 is TGTGCCAGCTCACCAAGCCTGTCCAATTCACCCCTCCACTTT.

The chain recombines TRBV6-8 with TRBJ1-1; perhaps TRBD1 as D (5 bases). CDR1 is MNHGY and CDR2 is SAAAGT in the germline V gene. The ends were cut back, 6 bases at V and 0 bases at J, with 17 bases in the middle. The CDR3 extends over 16 amino acids. The CDR3 reads CASRAQALRMNTEAFF. The CDR3 DNA sequence: TGTGCCAGCAGGGCACAGGCCCTACGCATGAACACTGAAGCTTTCTTT.

The chain combines TRBV11-3 with TRBJ2-2; perhaps TRBD2 as D (5 bases). The germline V and J ends were trimmed by 5 bases and 2 bases, with 9 bases remaining between them. The CDR3 contains 14 residues. The germline V gene encodes CDR1 SGHNT and CDR2 YENEEA. This CDR3 reads CASSEGRNTGELFF. CDR3 nucleotides: TGTGCCAGCAGCGAGGGAAGAAACACCGGGGAGCTGTTTTTT.

This clone is labeled medium-sized. The CDR3 bases are TGTGCCAGCAGCCCGGGGACAGCCTCGAACAATGAGCAGTTCTTC. Translating it yields CASSPGTASNNEQFF. This chain uses TRBV11-3 with TRBJ2-1, with 7 bases that match TRBD1. J was trimmed by 5 bases and V by 5 bases; bases with no gene match: 9. Germline CDR1 reads SGHNT; CDR2 reads YENEEA. The CDR3 runs to 15 residues. Full variable domain (missing parts from reference TRBV11-3 and TRBJ2-1): EAGVVQSPRYKIIEKKQPVAFWCNPISGHNTLYWYLQNLGQGPELLIRYENEEAVDDSQLPKDRFSAERLKGVDSTLKIQPAELGDSAVYLCASSPGTASNNEQFFGPGTRLTVL.

This clone was counted only a few times. The V call is TRBV11-3, the J call TRBJ1-1, with a possible D match to TRBD1 (5 bases). The germline V gene has CDR1 SGHNT and CDR2 YENEEA. Trimming removed 3 bases at V and 2 bases at J, with 22 bases between. The CDR3 is 18 amino acids. CDR3: CASSFGPGGSKGNTEAFF. The CDR3 DNA is TGTGCCAGCAGCTTTGGGCCGGGGGGTTCCAAGGGTAACACTGAAGCTTTCTTT.

This clone was seen more than once but under ten times. The CDR3 protein is CASSDGQGRTSYEQYV. CDR3 sequence (DNA): TGTGCCAGCAGTGATGGGCAGGGGAGGACCTCCTACGAGCAGTACGTC. The gene calls are TRBV2 and TRBJ2-7; the D gene could be TRBD1 or TRBD2 (6 bases each). Germline assignment: CDR1 SNHLY and CDR2 FYNNEI. The length of the CDR3 is 16 residues. The V end lost 3 bases, the J end lost 0 bases, and 15 bases lay between the germline ends.

There are a few counts of this clone. The chain links TRBV16 to TRBJ1-2; 9 nucleotides match TRBD1. Germline trimming cut 4 bases from V and 6 bases from J; bases unmatched to any gene: 9. The germline CDR1 and CDR2 sequences are KGHSY and FQNENV. The CDR3 consists of 15 residues. As DNA, the CDR3 is TGTGCCAGCAGCCTGCACCCGACAGGGGGGAATGGCTACACCTTC. Amino acid sequence: CASSLHPTGGNGYTF.

This clone is large within its sample. The chain joins TRBV6-8 to TRBJ1-4, with D possibly matching TRBD1 (5 bases). The CDR3 extends over 16 amino acids. Trimming stripped 6 bases from V and 5 bases from J, with 19 bases between. The germline gives CDR1 MNHGY, CDR2 SAAAGT. CDR3 sequence reads: CASSQRTGERNEKLFF. The CDR3 coding sequence is TGTGCCAGCAGCCAGCGGACGGGGGAGAGGAATGAAAAACTGTTTTTT.

The V and J genes are TRBV18 and TRBJ1-5; no definite D call. CDR3 length: 13 amino acids. Germline V lookup: CDR1 KGHSH, CDR2 LQKENI. V was pared by 2 bases and J by 5 bases, with 7 bases between. The CDR3 DNA reads as TGTGCCAGCTCACCAGGGTCGGATCAGCCCCAGCATTTT. Translation: CASSPGSDQPQHF.

In this sample, this clone turned up a few times. This chain links TRBV6-8 with TRBJ2-1; D unclear. This CDR3 has 16 amino acids. Germline assignment: CDR1 MNHGY and CDR2 SAAAGT. With 2 bases removed from V and 3 bases from J, the gap between germline ends came to 14 bases. The CDR3 loop is CASSYPIPGGYNEQFF. The CDR3 DNA sequence: TGTGCCAGCAGTTACCCCATACCCGGCGGCTACAATGAGCAGTTCTTC.

The chain has TRBV11-3 and TRBJ1-2; 7 bases agree with TRBD1. CDR3 size: 15 residues. The V gene's germline CDR1 is SGHNT and CDR2 YENEEA. With V trimmed by 2 bases and J by 6 bases, 9 bases remained unmatched. CDR3 bases: TGTGCCAGCAGCTTACGCCCCGGGACAGAGCATGGCTACACCTTC. Its translation is CASSLRPGTEHGYTF.

This clone has only a few counts. V gene TRBV28 combines with J gene TRBJ1-2; D gene ambiguous. This CDR3 region has 14 residues. With 4 bases removed from V and 1 base from J, the gap between germline ends came to 10 bases. CDR1 is MDHEN and CDR2 is SYDVKM in the germline V gene. The CDR3 sequence: CASSYQALNYGYTF. The CDR3 region has the DNA TGTGCCAGCAGTTATCAGGCGCTTAACTATGGCTACACCTTC.

The chain links TRBV6-8 to TRBJ1-5; no clear D. Germline V lookup: CDR1 MNHGY, CDR2 SAAAGT. Deletions cut 6 bases from V and 5 bases from J, with 11 bases between. The length of the CDR3 is 13 residues. CDR3 sequence: CASSLATDQPQHF. DNA for the CDR3: TGTGCCAGCAGCCTCGCGACGGATCAGCCCCAGCATTTT.

The chain joins TRBV29-1 to TRBJ1-1; weak D call: TRBD1 (5 bases). V dropped 8 bases and J dropped 4 bases, with 17 bases sitting between them. CDR3 length equals 13 residues. Germline V gene sequence: CDR1 SQVTM, CDR2 ANQGSEA. The CDR3 sequence: CSIYGGWTTEAFF. CDR3 bases: TGCAGCATCTACGGGGGGTGGACCACTGAAGCTTTCTTT.

The count of this clone is one. The chain combines TRBV5-1 with TRBJ2-1; 8 nucleotides line up with TRBD2. The length of the CDR3 is 18 residues. Germline loops: CDR1 SGHRS, CDR2 YFSETQ. The junction had 13 bases not matched to a gene; V was cut back by 1 base and J by 4 bases. The CDR3 DNA reads TGCGCCAGCAGCTTGACCACTAGCGGCCTTACGCTTTACAATGAGCAGTTCTTC. It encodes CASSLTTSGLTLYNEQFF.

This clone appeared once. The V and J genes are TRBV5-1 and TRBJ1-1; D gene unclear. There are 14 residues in the CDR3. Per germline, CDR1 SGHRS and CDR2 YFSETQ. The germline V and J ends were trimmed by 2 bases and 5 bases, with 13 bases remaining between them. As DNA, the CDR3 is TGCGCCAGCAGCTTTGGGAGCCCGTGGACTGAAGCTTTCTTT. Its protein is CASSFGSPWTEAFF.

There are a few counts of this clone. V is TRBV11-3 and J is TRBJ2-6; D perhaps matches TRBD1 (6 bases). The V end lost 4 bases, the J end lost 1 base, and 8 bases lay between the germline ends. The length of the CDR3 is 15 residues. Per the germline V gene, CDR1 is SGHNT and CDR2 is YENEEA. Written as DNA, the CDR3 is TGTGCCAGCAGCTCTCAGGGGTCTGGGGCCAACGTCCTGACTTTC. Protein product: CASSSQGSGANVLTF.

This clone was counted between two and nine times. The gene calls are TRBV11-3 and TRBJ2-7, with TRBD1 matching over 7 bases. Germline V CDR1 and CDR2: SGHNT, YENEEA. This CDR3 spans 14 amino acids. J gave up 3 bases and V 3 bases, and 5 bases lay outside the gene matches. The CDR3 spells CASSLGQFFYEQYF. The CDR3 DNA sequence: TGTGCCAGCAGCTTGGGACAGTTCTTCTACGAGCAGTACTTC.

The chain is built from TRBV11-3 and TRBJ2-2; possibly TRBD1 for D (5 bases). This CDR3 region has 15 residues. The germline V gene encodes CDR1 SGHNT and CDR2 YENEEA. Trimming removed 5 bases at V and 5 bases at J, with 15 bases between. CDR3 DNA sequence: TGTGCCAGCAGCCAAGCCACAGGCCAAACCGGGGAGCTGTTTTTT. Translation gives CASSQATGQTGELFF.

CDR3 amino acids: CASSGLYEQYF. CDR3 coding DNA: TGTGCCAGTAGCGGTCTCTACGAGCAGTACTTC. The rearrangement links TRBV19 to TRBJ2-7; D is unclear. The V gene lost 6 bases and the J gene lost 3 bases, with 6 bases spanning the gap. Germline loops: CDR1 LNHDA, CDR2 SQIVND (reference sequence). This CDR3 region has 11 residues.

A few counts support this clone. V gene TRBV9 combines with J gene TRBJ2-3; 7 nucleotides agree with TRBD1. Trimming took 4 bases from V and 1 from J; bases not matched to a gene: 6. The CDR3 is 15 residues long. CDR1 SGDLS and CDR2 YYNGEE come from the germline V gene. The CDR3 protein is CASSSGGWGTDTQYF. CDR3 nucleotide sequence: TGTGCCAGCAGCTCAGGGGGTTGGGGCACAGATACGCAGTATTTT. Together with reference TRBV9 and TRBJ2-3, the CDR3 gives the full variable domain: DSGVTQTPKHLITATGQRVTLRCSPRSGDLSVYWYQQSLDQGLQFLIQYYNGEERAKGNILERFSAQQFPDLHSELNLSSLELGDSALYFCASSSGGWGTDTQYFGPGTRLTVL.

By share, this clone counts as medium-sized. The J gene is TRBJ2-5, the V gene TRBV7-2; the D gene could be TRBD1 or TRBD2 (5 bases each). V was clipped by 3 bases and J by 1 base, with 6 bases between them. CDR1 SGHTA and CDR2 FQGNSA come from the germline V gene. The CDR3 runs 13 residues. This CDR3 is CASSFGTQETQYF. DNA of the CDR3: TGTGCCAGCAGCTTCGGGACCCAAGAGACCCAGTACTTC.

J is TRBJ1-4 and V is TRBV28; a weak D match, TRBD1 (5 bases). Germline CDR1 MDHEN, CDR2 SYDVKM. The CDR3 runs 13 residues. V was cut by 4 bases and J by 8 bases, with 11 bases left in between. The CDR3, as DNA: TGTGCCAGCAGTTCCGGGACCACCGAAAAACTGTTTTTT. Encoded protein: CASSSGTTEKLFF. The full variable domain, with the rest looked up from reference TRBV28 and TRBJ1-4, is DVKVTQSSRYLVKRTGEKVFLECVQDMDHENMFWYRQDPGLGLRLIYFSYDVKMKEKGDIPEGYSVSREKKERFSLILESASTNQTSMYLCASSSGTTEKLFFGSGTQLSVL.

The V call is TRBV7-7, the J call TRBJ1-6; D ambiguous. The CDR3 sequence is 14 residues long. The germline V gene has CDR1 SSHAT and CDR2 FNYEAQ (reference sequence). The V end lost 5 bases, the J end lost 6 bases, and 11 bases lay between the germline ends. The CDR3 sequence: CASSPIGGNSPLHF. CDR3 coding DNA: TGTGCCAGCAGCCCTATAGGAGGTAATTCACCCCTCCACTTT. Full variable domain (remainder filled in from reference TRBV7-7 and TRBJ1-6): GAGVSQSPRYKVTKRGQDVTLRCDPISSHATLYWYQQALGQGPEFLTYFNYEAQPDKSGLPSDRFSAERPEGSISTLTIQRTEQRDSAMYRCASSPIGGNSPLHFGNGTRLTVT.

This clone is medium-sized (0.01 to 0.1%). The chain uses TRBV11-3 and TRBJ1-2; D call uncertain. This CDR3 has 14 amino acids. Trimming left V 5 bases short and J 4 bases short, with 14 bases between. Germline CDR1 is SGHNT and CDR2 is YENEEA. The CDR3 bases are TGTGCCAGCAGCCCCGAGTGGAGGAGCTATGGCTACACCTTC. Translation gives CASSPEWRSYGYTF.

This clone has just a few counts. This chain uses TRBV28 with TRBJ2-7; 11 bases line up with TRBD2. Trimming cost V 5 bases and J 4 bases; bases outside gene matches: 4. CDR1 MDHEN and CDR2 SYDVKM come from the germline V gene. The CDR3 extends over 14 amino acids. The CDR3 protein is CASSPGTSGYEQYV. The DNA of the CDR3 is TGTGCCAGCAGTCCCGGGACTAGCGGTTACGAGCAGTACGTC.

In this sample, this clone turned up a few times. The chain recombines TRBV9 with TRBJ1-4; 7 nucleotides align to TRBD1. Germline CDR1 and CDR2: SGDLS and YYNGEE. The CDR3 totals 17 residues. V was clipped by 5 bases and J by 0 bases; unmatched bases: 10. The CDR3 sequence is CASSDVRGGSTNEKLFF. The CDR3 coding sequence is TGTGCCAGCAGTGACGTAAGAGGGGGCTCAACTAATGAAAAACTGTTTTTT.